The TCR beta chain under discussion was sequenced for a study of blood T cell repertoires in COVID-19. Background on the study: Whether acute or convalescent, the COVID-19 samples came from the United States, Italy and Spain.

Original analysis: Quantification of nucleated cells was approximated via reference gene primer amplification. TCRdb keeps only in-frame clones here, not all; method: immunoSEQ multiplex PCR. V and J calls and clone size follow that table, whereas D and trimming were derived from the DNA. Of 65,000 to 95,000 clones listed, roughly 84% were seen once; the top ten hold around 20%. The V gene's germline CDR1 is SGHDT and CDR2 YYEEEE. Trimming cost V 2 bases and J 1 base, with 9 bases left between them. The CDR3 totals 15 residues. This clone occurred once. The sample comprised peripheral blood. The rearrangement uses TRBV5-6 and TRBJ2-2, with D unresolved. The TCR comes from a woman aged 50 to 60 with acute or convalescent COVID-19. CDR3 DNA sequence: TGTGCCAGCAGCTTCGGCGCGGTGAACACCGGGGAGCTGTTTTTT. As protein: CASSFGAVNTGELFF.